The entry below describes one T cell receptor (beta chain). Its antigen is unknown. These data are taken from a study of CD8 T cells in ankylosing spondylitis. 5'-RACE, quantitative and with molecular barcodes, yielded the TCR beta libraries. TCRdb analysed the 5' RACE reads with MiXCR anew, one entry per CDR3 protein. The data hold roughly 470,000 distinct CDR3 sequences, with around 26% observed a single time. Whole-study findings and limits: Several highly homologous variants formed a TCR beta motif that appeared characteristic of ankylosing spondylitis blood. The study looked at matched synovial fluid samples from ankylosing spondylitis patients. Disease-linked clones were reported to be significantly enriched there. A number of the motif variants had already been described in reactive arthritis synovial fluid and blood. Peripheral blood held disease-linked clones only at relatively low frequency, and these were CD8+.

Between the trimmed V and J ends, which lost 1 base and 3 bases, there was a span of 7 bases. CDR1 and CDR2 from the germline V gene are LGHDT and YNNKEL (reference sequence). The CDR3 loop spans 14 amino acids. This chain connects TRBV3-1 to TRBJ1-5; unclear D gene. Sequenced sample: blood, either unsorted or a sorted T cell fraction (not recorded which). The sequence came from a male donor with ankylosing spondylitis. Here the CDR3 reads CASSQAVNNQPQHF. CDR3 nucleotide sequence: TGTGCCAGCAGCCAAGCGGTAAACAATCAGCCCCAGCATTTT.